A selection of T cell receptor beta chains follows, all from one sample in a study of T-cell reconstitution after alpha-beta-depleted transplantation in children. TCRdb independently ran MiXCR on the PCR reads; one entry per CDR3 protein. The sample lists more than 400,000 distinct CDR3 sequences, 43% occurring once. The sequences come from PBMCs, collected before TCRalphabeta/CD19-depleted stem cell transplant. The source is a girl aged 2-10 years with aplastic anemia, due to receive a stem cell transplant. The CDR3 runs from the conserved cysteine through the conserved F or W. The order of the fields is J gene, D gene, V gene, clone size, CDR3 protein, CDR3 DNA. D genes are given only for firm matches. Size values are once, few and many counts, or a class for expanded clones, and some rows have none.

>TRBJ2-7|TRBD1|TRBV20-1|-
CSAKEVQDRVEQYF
TGCAGTGCTAAAGAGGTGCAGGACAGGGTAGAGCAGTACTTC
>TRBJ2-3|TRBD2|TRBV9|-
CASSRLAGGPHTQYF
TGTGCCAGCAGCCGACTAGCGGGAGGGCCCCATACGCAGTATTTT
>TRBJ2-1|-|TRBV4-1|few
CASSHPASEGPIWNEQFF
TGCGCCAGCAGCCACCCAGCTTCCGAAGGACCCATTTGGAATGAGCAGTTCTTC
>TRBJ2-7|TRBD2|TRBV6-2/TRBV6-3|few
CASSYSGGWEQYF
TGTGCCAGCAGTTATTCGGGAGGCTGGGAGCAGTACTTC
>TRBJ2-1|-|TRBV20-1|-
CSASLSRSGRSYNEQFF
TGCAGTGCTAGCCTTTCTAGATCTGGGAGGTCCTACAATGAGCAGTTCTTC
>TRBJ2-5|TRBD2|TRBV27|-
CASSLSAGLQEETQYF
TGTGCCAGCAGTTTATCAGCGGGGCTACAAGAAGAGACCCAGTACTTC
>TRBJ2-1|TRBD2|TRBV20-1|-
CSARASGRVDEQFF
TGCAGTGCCAGAGCTAGCGGGAGAGTGGATGAGCAGTTCTTC
>TRBJ2-7|-|TRBV28|few
CASSLVVNNEQYF
TGTGCCAGCAGTTTAGTGGTTAACAACGAGCAGTACTTC
>TRBJ2-2|-|TRBV7-3|many
CASSPMRGTGELFF
TGTGCCAGCAGCCCAATGCGGGGTACCGGGGAGCTGTTTTTT
>TRBJ2-3|-|TRBV12-3/TRBV12-4|once
CASGLEETPSTDTQYF
TGTGCCAGCGGCCTGGAGGAAACTCCTAGCACAGATACGCAGTATTTT
>TRBJ2-7|TRBD1|TRBV20-1|-
CSAVRGQGASYEQYF
TGCAGTGCCGTAAGAGGACAGGGGGCCTCCTACGAGCAGTACTTC
>TRBJ1-1|TRBD1|TRBV4-1|few
CASSQPDRPRGEAFF
TGCGCCAGCAGCCAACCGGACAGGCCAAGGGGTGAAGCTTTCTTT
>TRBJ1-1|-|TRBV6-5|-
CASSYQPGHPMNTEAFF
TGTGCCAGCAGTTACCAGCCGGGACATCCTATGAACACTGAAGCTTTCTTT
>TRBJ2-7|-|TRBV20-1|-
CSARDWAGEAYEQYF
TGCAGTGCTAGAGATTGGGCAGGGGAGGCCTACGAGCAGTACTTC
>TRBJ2-1|-|TRBV20-1|many
CSARDQETSYYNEQFF
TGCAGTGCTAGAGATCAGGAAACTAGTTACTACAATGAGCAGTTCTTC
>TRBJ1-6|-|TRBV9|-
CASSVYDSERSPLHF
TGTGCCAGCAGCGTATATGACAGTGAGAGGTCACCCCTCCACTTT
>TRBJ1-5|-|TRBV2|-
CASAKSHRDNQPQHF
TGTGCCAGCGCTAAGTCCCACAGAGACAATCAGCCCCAGCATTTT
>TRBJ2-7|TRBD2|TRBV29-1|-
CSVSEGGPNEQYF
TGCAGCGTTTCCGAGGGAGGGCCAAACGAGCAGTACTTC
>TRBJ2-1|TRBD1|TRBV11-2|many
CASSPTLPRQGPYNEQFF
TGTGCCAGCAGCCCTACGCTTCCCCGACAGGGTCCATACAATGAGCAGTTCTTC
>TRBJ1-1|TRBD1|TRBV29-1|-
CSVGQGGTEAFF
TGCAGCGTTGGACAGGGAGGCACTGAAGCTTTCTTT
>TRBJ2-5|TRBD1|TRBV20-1|-
CSARRTGARQETQYF
TGCAGTGCTAGAAGGACAGGGGCCAGACAAGAGACCCAGTACTTC
>TRBJ2-5|-|TRBV7-9|-
CASSSGTRKETQYF
TGTGCCAGCAGCTCAGGGACTCGGAAAGAGACCCAGTACTTC
>TRBJ2-1|TRBD1|TRBV6-4|-
CASSPEGTGSYNEQFF
TGTGCCAGCAGCCCGGAGGGGACAGGGTCCTACAATGAGCAGTTCTTC
>TRBJ1-5|TRBD1|TRBV9|-
CASSPGTGAGQPQHF
TGTGCCAGCAGCCCTGGGACAGGAGCAGGGCAGCCCCAGCATTTT
>TRBJ2-7|-|TRBV20-1|-
CSARVGERVNNEQYF
TGCAGTGCTAGGGTCGGAGAACGGGTGAATAACGAGCAGTACTTC
>TRBJ1-4|TRBD1|TRBV18|-
CASSPLRQGYEKLFF
TGTGCCAGCTCACCTTTGAGACAGGGTTACGAAAAACTGTTTTTT
>TRBJ2-6|-|TRBV5-1|-
CASKTTAGANVLTF
TGCGCCAGCAAGACTACAGCTGGGGCCAACGTCCTGACTTTC
>TRBJ2-2|-|TRBV5-5|-
CASSRTPPGELFF
TGTGCCAGCAGCCGGACCCCCCCCGGGGAGCTGTTTTTT
>TRBJ1-2|TRBD1|TRBV10-3|once
CAITEEGQNYGYTF
TGTGCCATCACCGAAGAGGGACAGAACTATGGCTACACCTTC
>TRBJ2-7|TRBD2|TRBV20-1|-
CSAKSSGSYEQYF
TGCAGTGCTAAGTCTAGCGGCTCCTACGAGCAGTACTTC
>TRBJ1-5|TRBD1|TRBV20-1|many
CSASVARGPNQPQHF
TGCAGTGCTAGCGTGGCCAGGGGGCCCAATCAGCCCCAGCATTTT
>TRBJ2-5|TRBD1|TRBV28|many
CATLQGVAQYF
TGTGCCACTCTACAGGGGGTCGCCCAGTACTTC
>TRBJ2-5|-|TRBV18|-
CASSPNTGGLGETQYF
TGTGCCAGCTCACCGAATACAGGCGGGCTGGGGGAGACCCAGTACTTC
>TRBJ2-1|-|TRBV5-6|-
CASSLVSTLVDEQFF
TGTGCCAGCAGCTTGGTGAGCACCCTTGTCGATGAGCAGTTCTTC
>TRBJ1-2|TRBD1|TRBV12-3/TRBV12-4|many
CASSPGGTYGYTF
TGTGCCAGCAGTCCAGGGGGGACCTATGGCTACACCTTC
>TRBJ2-5|TRBD1|TRBV27|many
CASSSTGAMETQYF
TGTGCCAGCAGTTCTACAGGGGCGATGGAGACCCAGTACTTC
>TRBJ2-1|-|TRBV6-1|-
CASTLGARNEQFF
TGTGCCAGCACCCTGGGGGCGCGCAATGAGCAGTTCTTC
>TRBJ2-7|-|TRBV20-1|-
CSARGSLASVVEQYF
TGCAGTGCTAGAGGTTCTCTGGCTTCTGTCGTCGAGCAGTACTTC
>TRBJ2-3|TRBD2|TRBV7-2|-
CASSFTSGVSTDTQYF
TGTGCCAGCAGCTTTACTAGCGGGGTGAGCACAGATACGCAGTATTTT
>TRBJ2-6|TRBD1|TRBV3-1|many
CASSERDRASGGANVLTF
TGTGCCAGCAGCGAACGAGACAGGGCATCCGGCGGGGCCAACGTCCTGACTTTC